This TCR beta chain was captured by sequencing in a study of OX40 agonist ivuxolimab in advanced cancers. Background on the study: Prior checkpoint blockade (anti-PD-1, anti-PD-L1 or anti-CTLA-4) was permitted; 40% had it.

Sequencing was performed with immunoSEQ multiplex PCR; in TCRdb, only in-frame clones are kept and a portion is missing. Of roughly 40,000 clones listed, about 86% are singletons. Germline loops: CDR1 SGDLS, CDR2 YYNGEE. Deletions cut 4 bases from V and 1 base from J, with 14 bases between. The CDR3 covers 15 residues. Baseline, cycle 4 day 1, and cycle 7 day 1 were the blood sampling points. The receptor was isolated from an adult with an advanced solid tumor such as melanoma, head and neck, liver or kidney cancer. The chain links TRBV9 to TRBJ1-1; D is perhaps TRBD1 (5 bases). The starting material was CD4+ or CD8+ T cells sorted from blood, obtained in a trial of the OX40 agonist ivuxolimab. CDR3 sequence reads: CASSTSDSPNTEAFF. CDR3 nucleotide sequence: TGTGCCAGCAGCACCTCTGACAGTCCGAACACTGAAGCTTTCTTT.